A single sample gave rise to the 2 T cell receptor beta chains below, sequenced in a study of T cells in Graves' hyperthyroidism and ophthalmopathy. Amplification of TCR beta CDR3 regions was performed using RNA transcripts as template. The TCR CDR3 was amplified in a first-round RT-PCR using the HTBI primer set. From the multiplex PCR reads, TCRdb called clonotypes with MiXCR, one entry per CDR3 protein. Seen here are hundreds of thousands of distinct CDR3 sequences, roughly 14% observed once, and the top ten hold roughly 25%. The sequencing sample was made of blood. These receptors were obtained from a woman aged 25 to 39 with Graves' hyperthyroidism.

This clonotype was counted ten times or more. This chain uses TRBV6-2 or TRBV6-3 with TRBJ1-1; D is uncertain. The CDR3 totals 13 residues. The ends were cut back, 4 bases at V and 7 bases at J, with 13 bases in the middle. Germline lookup yields CDR1 MNHEY and CDR2 SVGEGT. DNA of the CDR3: TGTGCCAGCAGTTTAACTACCGTAGGTGAAGCTTTCTTT. This codes for CASSLTTVGEAFF.

There are many counts of this clonotype. The chain carries TRBV28 and TRBJ2-1; D is uncertain. The V end lost 6 bases, the J end lost 3 bases, and 9 bases lay between the germline ends. Germline V gene data show CDR1 as MDHEN and CDR2 as SYDVKM. The CDR3 runs 13 residues. The CDR3 nucleotides are TGTGCCAGCAGCTACCTCAGCTACAATGAGCAGTTCTTC. The encoded protein is CASSYLSYNEQFF.